Detailed here is one TCR beta chain. Trimming removed 5 bases from V and 6 bases from J, with 16 bases in between. The CDR3 has 13 residues. From germline, CDR1 is SQVTM and CDR2 ANQGSEA. This sample stems from a study of cytotoxic CD8 clonotypes in ibrutinib-treated CLL. The protocol was immunoSEQ multiplex PCR, while the TCRdb copy is restricted to in-frame clones and leaves out a portion. The table records 150,000 or so clones, around three quarters of them present only once. The sample consisted of PBMCs, taken after 12 months of ibrutinib treatment. V and J are TRBV29-1 and TRBJ1-2, with D possibly TRBD1 on 5 matching bases. This sequence was found in a human donor with chronic lymphocytic leukemia. This chain's CDR3 is CSVYKGRSDGYTF. CDR3 nucleotide sequence: TGCAGCGTTTACAAGGGGCGTTCCGATGGCTACACCTTC.